The 5 T cell receptor beta chains given below trace back to one sample, sequenced in a study of tumor-infiltrating lymphocytes in primary liver carcinoma. From roughly 500 ng total RNA, TCR beta cDNA was generated with a primer in the constant region. Three nested multiplex PCR rounds, a slightly modified ARM-PCR, produced the libraries for TCR beta. Primers for the first two PCR rounds were TRBV1-TRBV30 forward primers and a C-beta reverse primer (10 cycles per round). Via MiXCR, TCRdb re-called the multiplex PCR reads, giving one row per CDR3 protein. The sample comprises about 200,000 distinct CDR3 sequences, approximately 86% of which are singletons, and 15% to 20% rests with the top ten. Each 20-30 mg portion of unsorted bulk tissue served as the source for co-extraction of RNA and DNA. Sample: tumor tissue from primary liver carcinoma. These receptor sequences come from a man aged 40-49 years with primary liver carcinoma and hepatitis B virus infection.

CDR3 sequence reads: CSVDSGVKTRELFF. CDR3 DNA: TGCAGCGTTGATTCAGGAGTGAAGACCCGGGAGCTGTTTTTT. The rearrangement uses TRBV29-1 and TRBJ2-2; D unresolved. V lost 3 bases to trimming and J lost 9 bases, with 17 bases between them. Germline V gene lookup returns CDR1 SQVTM and CDR2 ANQGSEA. CDR3 size: 14 residues.

Worth noting for this clonotype: One end of the junction does not line up with germline, which may come from a read error. The rearrangement links TRBV4-2 to TRBJ2-5; maybe TRBD2 (5 bases). The germline CDR1 and CDR2 sequences are LGHNA and YNFKEQ. The CDR3 covers 18 residues. The CDR3 bases are TGTGCCAGCAGCCTAACGAGTAGCGTGAGGGCCGGCTCGGAGACCCAATACTTC. Protein product: CASSLTSSVRAGSETQYF.

For this clonotype: At one end the junction does not follow the germline gene, possibly because of a read error. The rearrangement uses TRBV6-2 or TRBV6-3 and TRBJ2-3, with 9 bases fitting TRBD2. CDR1 is MNHEY, CDR2 SVGEGT, per germline. The CDR3 totals 20 residues. CDR3 protein: CARLLGPSGNVPPGTDTQYF. In nucleotides, the CDR3 is TGTGCCAGGCTACTAGGCCCTAGCGGGAACGTCCCCCCTGGCACAGATACTCAGTATTTT.

With respect to this clonotype: One end of the junction does not line up with germline, which may come from a read error. This chain connects TRBV6-1 to TRBJ2-2, with TRBD1 matching 10 bases. This CDR3 region has 15 residues. CDR1 and CDR2 (germline): MNHNS, SASEGT. The CDR3 DNA is TGTGCCACCCGGACCGGGACAGGGGAAAGCGGGGAGCTGATCTTT. It specifies CATRTGTGESGELIF.

As to this clonotype: The germline gene is not matched at one end of the junction; a read error may be the cause. The chain links TRBV30 to TRBJ2-1; 8 nucleotides align to TRBD2. The CDR3 consists of 15 residues. Germline lookup yields CDR1 GTSNPN and CDR2 SVGIG (reference sequence). The CDR3 protein is CAWSEGCSGVNEKFF. The CDR3 DNA is TGTGCCTGGAGTGAAGGGTGTAGCGGGGTAAATGAGAAGTTCTTC.